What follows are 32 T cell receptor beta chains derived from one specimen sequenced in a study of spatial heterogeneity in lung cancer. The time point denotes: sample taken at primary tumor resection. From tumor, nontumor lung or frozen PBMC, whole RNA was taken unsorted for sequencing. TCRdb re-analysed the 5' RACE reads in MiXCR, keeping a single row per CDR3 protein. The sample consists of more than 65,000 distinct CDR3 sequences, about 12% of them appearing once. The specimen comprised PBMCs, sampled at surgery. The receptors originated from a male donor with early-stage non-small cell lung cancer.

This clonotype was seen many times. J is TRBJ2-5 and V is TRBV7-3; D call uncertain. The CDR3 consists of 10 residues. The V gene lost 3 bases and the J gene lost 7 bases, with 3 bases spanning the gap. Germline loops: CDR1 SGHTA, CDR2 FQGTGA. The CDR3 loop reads CASSFGTQYF. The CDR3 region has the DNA TGTGCCAGCAGCTTCGGGACCCAGTACTTC.

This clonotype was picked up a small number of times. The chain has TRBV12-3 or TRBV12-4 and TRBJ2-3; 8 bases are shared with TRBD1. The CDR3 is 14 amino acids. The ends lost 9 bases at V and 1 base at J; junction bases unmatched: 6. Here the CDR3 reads CASEQGGRTDTQYF. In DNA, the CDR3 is TGTGCCAGTGAACAGGGGGGCCGCACAGATACGCAGTATTTT.

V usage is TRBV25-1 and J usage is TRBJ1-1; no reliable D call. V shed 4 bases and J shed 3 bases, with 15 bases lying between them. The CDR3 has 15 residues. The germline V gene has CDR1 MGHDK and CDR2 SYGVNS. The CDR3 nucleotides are TGTGCCAGCAGTGGGATCGGGGTTATTGACACTGAAGCTTTCTTT. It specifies CASSGIGVIDTEAFF.

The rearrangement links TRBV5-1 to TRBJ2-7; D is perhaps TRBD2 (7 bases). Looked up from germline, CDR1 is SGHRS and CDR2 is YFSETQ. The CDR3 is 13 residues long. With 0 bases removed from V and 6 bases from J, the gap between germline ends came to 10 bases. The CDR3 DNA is TGCGCCAGCAGCTTGGAGGGGGGGATCGAGCAGTACTTC. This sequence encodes CASSLEGGIEQYF. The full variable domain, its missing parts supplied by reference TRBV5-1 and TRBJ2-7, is KAGVTQTPRYLIKTRGQQVTLSCSPISGHRSVSWYQQTPGQGLQFLFEYFSETQRNKGNFPGRFSGRQFSNSRSEMNVSTLELGDSALYLCASSLEGGIEQYFGPGTRLTVT.

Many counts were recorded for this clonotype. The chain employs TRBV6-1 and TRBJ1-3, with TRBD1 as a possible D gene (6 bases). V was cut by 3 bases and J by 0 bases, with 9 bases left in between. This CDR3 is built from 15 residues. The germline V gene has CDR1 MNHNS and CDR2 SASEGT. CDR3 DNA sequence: TGTGCCAGCAGTGAGACAGGCGTCTCTGGAAACACCATATATTTT. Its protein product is CASSETGVSGNTIYF.

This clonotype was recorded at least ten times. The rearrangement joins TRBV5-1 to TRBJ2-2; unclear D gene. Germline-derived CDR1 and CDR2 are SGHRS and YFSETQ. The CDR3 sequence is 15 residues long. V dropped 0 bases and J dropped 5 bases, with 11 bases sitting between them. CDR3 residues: CASSLEGPRTGELFF. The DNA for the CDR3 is TGCGCCAGCAGCTTGGAAGGGCCGCGGACCGGGGAGCTGTTTTTT. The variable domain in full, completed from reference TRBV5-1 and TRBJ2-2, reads KAGVTQTPRYLIKTRGQQVTLSCSPISGHRSVSWYQQTPGQGLQFLFEYFSETQRNKGNFPGRFSGRQFSNSRSEMNVSTLELGDSALYLCASSLEGPRTGELFFGEGSRLTVL.

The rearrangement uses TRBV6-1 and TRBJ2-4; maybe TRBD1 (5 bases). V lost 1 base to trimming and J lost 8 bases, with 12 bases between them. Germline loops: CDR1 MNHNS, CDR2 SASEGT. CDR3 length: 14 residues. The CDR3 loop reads CASSEGPPRDIQYF. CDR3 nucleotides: TGTGCCAGCAGTGAAGGTCCCCCCAGGGACATTCAGTACTTC.

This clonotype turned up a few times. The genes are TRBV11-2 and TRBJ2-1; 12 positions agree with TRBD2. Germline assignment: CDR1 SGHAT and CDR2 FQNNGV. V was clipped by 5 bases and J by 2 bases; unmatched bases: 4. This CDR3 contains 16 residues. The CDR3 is CASSRTSGDPYNEQFF. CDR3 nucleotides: TGTGCCAGCAGCCGGACTAGCGGGGATCCCTACAATGAGCAGTTCTTC.

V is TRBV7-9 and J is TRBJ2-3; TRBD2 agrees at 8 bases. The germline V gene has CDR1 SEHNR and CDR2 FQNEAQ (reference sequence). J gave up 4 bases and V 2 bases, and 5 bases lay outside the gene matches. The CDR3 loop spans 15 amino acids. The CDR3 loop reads CASSLRGGAADTQYF. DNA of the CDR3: TGTGCCAGCAGCTTACGGGGGGGGGCCGCAGATACGCAGTATTTT.

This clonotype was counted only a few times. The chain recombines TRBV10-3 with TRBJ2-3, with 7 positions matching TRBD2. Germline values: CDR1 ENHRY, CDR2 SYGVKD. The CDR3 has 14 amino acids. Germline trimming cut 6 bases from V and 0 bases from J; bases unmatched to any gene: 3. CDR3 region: CAIRLAASTDTQYF. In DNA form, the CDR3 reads TGTGCCATCAGGCTAGCGGCTAGCACAGATACGCAGTATTTT.

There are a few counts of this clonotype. CDR3 loop: CASSQEGAGISTDTQYF. CDR3 coding DNA: TGTGCCAGCAGCCAAGAGGGAGCGGGGATTAGCACAGATACGCAGTATTTT. J is TRBJ2-3 and V is TRBV3-1; the match to TRBD2 covers 7 bases. V was pared by 0 bases and J by 0 bases, with 6 bases of the junction left unmatched. The CDR3 totals 17 residues. Germline V CDR1 and CDR2: LGHDT, YNNKEL (reference sequence).

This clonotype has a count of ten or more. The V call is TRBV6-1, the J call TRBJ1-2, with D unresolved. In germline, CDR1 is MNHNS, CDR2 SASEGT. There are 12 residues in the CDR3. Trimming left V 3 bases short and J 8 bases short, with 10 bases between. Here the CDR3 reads CASSEARGGYTF. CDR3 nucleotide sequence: TGTGCCAGCAGTGAGGCGAGAGGAGGCTACACCTTC.

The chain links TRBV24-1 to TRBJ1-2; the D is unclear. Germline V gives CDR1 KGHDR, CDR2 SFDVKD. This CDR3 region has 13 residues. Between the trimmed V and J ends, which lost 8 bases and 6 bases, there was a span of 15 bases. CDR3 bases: TGTGCCACCAACGCGAGTCCGTGGAATGGCTACACCTTC. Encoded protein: CATNASPWNGYTF.

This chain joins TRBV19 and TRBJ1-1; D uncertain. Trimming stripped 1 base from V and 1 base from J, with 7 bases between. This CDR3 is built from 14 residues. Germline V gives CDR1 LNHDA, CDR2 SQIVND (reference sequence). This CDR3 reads CASSIGAGNTEAFF. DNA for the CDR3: TGTGCCAGTAGTATAGGAGCAGGGAACACTGAAGCTTTCTTT. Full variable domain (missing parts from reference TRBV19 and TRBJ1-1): DGGITQSPKYLFRKEGQNVTLSCEQNLNHDAMYWYRQDPGQGLRLIYYSQIVNDFQKGDIAEGYSVSREKKESFPLTVTSAQKNPTAFYLCASSIGAGNTEAFFGQGTRLTVV.

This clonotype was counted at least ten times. CDR3 region: CSAPLLGQGDTQYF. In nucleotides, the CDR3 is TGCAGCGCTCCCCTCCTGGGACAGGGCGATACGCAGTATTTT. The chain combines TRBV29-1 with TRBJ2-3; 9 bases align to TRBD1. Germline V gene sequence: CDR1 SQVTM, CDR2 ANQGSEA. The junction had 11 bases not matched to a gene; V was cut back by 7 bases and J by 6 bases. The CDR3 contains 14 residues.

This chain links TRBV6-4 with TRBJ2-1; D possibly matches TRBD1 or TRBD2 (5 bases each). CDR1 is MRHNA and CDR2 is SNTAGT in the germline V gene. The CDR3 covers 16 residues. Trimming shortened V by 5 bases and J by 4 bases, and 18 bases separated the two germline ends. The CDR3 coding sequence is TGTGCCAGCAGTCCCGAGTTGTACGGGGCTTACAATGAGCAGTTCTTC. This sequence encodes CASSPELYGAYNEQFF.

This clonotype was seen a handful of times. CDR3 protein: CASSLDPGELFF. In DNA form, the CDR3 reads TGCGCCAGCAGCTTGGACCCCGGGGAGCTGTTTTTT. The V and J genes are TRBV5-1 and TRBJ2-2; D ambiguous. The V gene lost 0 bases and the J gene lost 6 bases, with 3 bases spanning the gap. The V gene's germline CDR1 is SGHRS and CDR2 YFSETQ. The CDR3 runs to 12 residues.

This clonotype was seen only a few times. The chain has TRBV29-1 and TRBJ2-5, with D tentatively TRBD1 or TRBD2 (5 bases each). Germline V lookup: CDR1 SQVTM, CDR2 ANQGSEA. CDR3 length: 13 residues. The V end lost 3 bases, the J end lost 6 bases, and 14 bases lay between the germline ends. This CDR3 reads CSVDRQGEKTQYF. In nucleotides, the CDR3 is TGCAGCGTTGACCGCCAGGGAGAGAAGACCCAGTACTTC.

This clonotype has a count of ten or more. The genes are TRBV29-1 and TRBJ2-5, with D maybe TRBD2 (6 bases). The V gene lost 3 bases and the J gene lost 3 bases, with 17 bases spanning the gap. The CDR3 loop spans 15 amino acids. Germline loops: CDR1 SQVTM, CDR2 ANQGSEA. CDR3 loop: CSVDAPGVLEETQYF. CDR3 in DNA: TGCAGCGTTGATGCCCCGGGGGTTCTGGAAGAGACCCAGTACTTC.

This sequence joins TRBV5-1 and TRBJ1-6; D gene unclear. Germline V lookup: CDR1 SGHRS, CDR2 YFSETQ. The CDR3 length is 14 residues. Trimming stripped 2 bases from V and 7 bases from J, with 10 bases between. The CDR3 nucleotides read TGCGCCAGCAGCTTAGAGAGAAGGAATTCACCCCTCCACTTT. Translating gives CASSLERRNSPLHF.

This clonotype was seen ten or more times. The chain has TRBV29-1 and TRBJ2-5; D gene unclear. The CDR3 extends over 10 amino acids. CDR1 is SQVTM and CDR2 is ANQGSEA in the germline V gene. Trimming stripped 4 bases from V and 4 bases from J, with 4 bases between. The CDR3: CSVVSETQYF. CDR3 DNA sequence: TGCAGCGTTGTTTCAGAGACCCAGTACTTC.

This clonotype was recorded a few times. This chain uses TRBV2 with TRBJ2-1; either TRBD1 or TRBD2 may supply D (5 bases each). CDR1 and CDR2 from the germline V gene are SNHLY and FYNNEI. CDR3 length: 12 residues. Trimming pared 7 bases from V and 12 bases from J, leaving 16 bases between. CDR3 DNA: TGTGCCAGCATGATGGGACCCCGAGGGCAGTTCTTC. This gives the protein CASMMGPRGQFF.

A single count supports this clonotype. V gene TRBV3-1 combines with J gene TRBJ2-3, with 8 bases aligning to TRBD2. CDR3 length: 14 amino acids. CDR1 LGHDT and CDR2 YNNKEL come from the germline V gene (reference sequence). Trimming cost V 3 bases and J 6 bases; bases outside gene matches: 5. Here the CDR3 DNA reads TGTGCCAGCAGCCACACTAGCGGACGTGATACGCAGTATTTT. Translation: CASSHTSGRDTQYF.

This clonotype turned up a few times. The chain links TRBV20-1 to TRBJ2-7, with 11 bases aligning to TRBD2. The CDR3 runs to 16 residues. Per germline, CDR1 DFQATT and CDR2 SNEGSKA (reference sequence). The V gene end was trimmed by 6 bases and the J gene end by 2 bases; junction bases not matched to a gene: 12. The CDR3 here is CSATRTSGLPPYEQYF. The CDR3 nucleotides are TGCAGTGCCACAAGGACTAGCGGGTTACCCCCCTACGAGCAGTACTTC.

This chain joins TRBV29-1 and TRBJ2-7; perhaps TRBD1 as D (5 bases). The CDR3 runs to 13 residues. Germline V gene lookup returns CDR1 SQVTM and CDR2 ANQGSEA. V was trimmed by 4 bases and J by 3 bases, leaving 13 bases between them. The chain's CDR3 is CSVGQAGNYEQYF. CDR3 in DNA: TGCAGCGTTGGCCAGGCAGGGAACTACGAGCAGTACTTC.

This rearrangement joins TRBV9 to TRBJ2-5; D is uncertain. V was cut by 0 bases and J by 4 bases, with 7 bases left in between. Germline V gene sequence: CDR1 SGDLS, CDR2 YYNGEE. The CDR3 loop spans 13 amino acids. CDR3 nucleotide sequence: TGTGCCAGCAGCGTAGTAGGGCCAGAGACCCAGTACTTC. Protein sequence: CASSVVGPETQYF.

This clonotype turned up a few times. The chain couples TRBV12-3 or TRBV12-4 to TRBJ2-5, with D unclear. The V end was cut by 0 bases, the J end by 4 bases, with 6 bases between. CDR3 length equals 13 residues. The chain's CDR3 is CASSLAQSETQYF. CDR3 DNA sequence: TGTGCCAGCAGTTTAGCGCAATCAGAGACCCAGTACTTC.

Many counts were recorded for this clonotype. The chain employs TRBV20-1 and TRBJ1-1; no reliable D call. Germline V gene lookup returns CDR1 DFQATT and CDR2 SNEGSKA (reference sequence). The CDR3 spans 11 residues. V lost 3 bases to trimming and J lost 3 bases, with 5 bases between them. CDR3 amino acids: CSASLHTEAFF. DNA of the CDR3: TGCAGTGCTAGCTTGCACACTGAAGCTTTCTTT.

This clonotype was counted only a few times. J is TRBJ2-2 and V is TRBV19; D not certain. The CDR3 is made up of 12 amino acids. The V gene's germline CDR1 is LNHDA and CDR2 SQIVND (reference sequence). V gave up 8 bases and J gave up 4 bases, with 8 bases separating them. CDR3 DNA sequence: TGTGCCAGTTCTCTACGCACCGGGGAGCTGTTTTTT. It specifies CASSLRTGELFF.

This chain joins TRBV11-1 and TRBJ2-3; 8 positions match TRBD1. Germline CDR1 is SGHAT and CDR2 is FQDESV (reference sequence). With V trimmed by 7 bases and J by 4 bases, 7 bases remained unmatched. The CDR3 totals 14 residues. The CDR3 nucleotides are TGTGCCAGCATCTCAGGGGGCAGTGCAGATACGCAGTATTTT. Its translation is CASISGGSADTQYF.

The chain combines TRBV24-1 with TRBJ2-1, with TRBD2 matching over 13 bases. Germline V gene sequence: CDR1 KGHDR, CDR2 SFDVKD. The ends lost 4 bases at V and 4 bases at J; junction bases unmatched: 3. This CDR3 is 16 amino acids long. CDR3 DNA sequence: TGTGCCACCAGTGACAGGACTAGCGGGGGATACAATGAGCAGTTCTTC. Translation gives CATSDRTSGGYNEQFF.

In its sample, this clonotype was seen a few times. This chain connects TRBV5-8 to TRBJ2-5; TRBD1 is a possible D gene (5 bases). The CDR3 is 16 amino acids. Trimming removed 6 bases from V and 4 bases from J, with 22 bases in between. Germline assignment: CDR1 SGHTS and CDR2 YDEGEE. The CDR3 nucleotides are TGTGCCAGCACCCCCATGGTTGGTGTCAGGGCAGAGACCCAGTACTTC. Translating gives CASTPMVGVRAETQYF.